This T cell receptor beta chain was captured by sequencing in a study of PD-L1 blockade in urothelial cancer. Overall study context: Analyses were performed on blood at 3 weeks after treatment start (the second dose) and at 6 weeks. Study-wide findings and caveats: Better progression-free and overall survival followed lower pretreatment blood clonality.

Profiling relied on immunoSEQ multiplex PCR, and the TCRdb table lists in-frame clones only, not all of them. The table has more than 30,000 clones, approximately 90% seen once. In regard to this clone: Its antigen is not identified.

Germline V gene data show CDR1 as MNHEY and CDR2 as SMNVEV (reference sequence). The CDR3 is 16 residues long. With V trimmed by 2 bases and J by 4 bases, 6 bases remained unmatched. The input for sequencing was PBMCs, taken around atezolizumab (anti-PD-L1) treatment. The origin of this receptor is a man aged 60 to 69 with urothelial cancer. This chain connects TRBV27 to TRBJ2-3; TRBD2 aligns across 10 bases. Written as DNA, the CDR3 is TGTGCCAGCAGTTTACTCCTAGCGGGAGAGGCAGATACGCAGTATTTT. This gives the protein CASSLLLAGEADTQYF.